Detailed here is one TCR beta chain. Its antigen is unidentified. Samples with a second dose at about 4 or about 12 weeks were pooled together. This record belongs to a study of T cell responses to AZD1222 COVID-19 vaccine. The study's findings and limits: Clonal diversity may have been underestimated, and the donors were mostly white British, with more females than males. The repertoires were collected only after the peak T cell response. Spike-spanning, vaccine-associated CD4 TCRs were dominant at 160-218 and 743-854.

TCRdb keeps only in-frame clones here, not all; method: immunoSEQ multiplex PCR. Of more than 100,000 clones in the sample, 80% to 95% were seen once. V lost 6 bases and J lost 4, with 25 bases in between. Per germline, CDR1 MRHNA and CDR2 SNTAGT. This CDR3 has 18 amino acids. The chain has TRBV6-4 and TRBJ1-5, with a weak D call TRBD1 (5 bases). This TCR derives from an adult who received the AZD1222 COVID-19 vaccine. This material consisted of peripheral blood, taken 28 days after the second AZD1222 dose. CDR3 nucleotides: TGTGCCAGCAGCCTCGGGGGGTCGCCTCGTCGGTGGAATCAGCCCCAGCATTTT. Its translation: CASSLGGSPRRWNQPQHF.